The following is a T cell receptor (beta chain) sequence with its context. The data were taken from a study of shared T cell receptors in the human thymus. The CDR3 length is 17 residues. Unmatched junction bases numbered 18, after V lost 2 bases and J lost 7 bases. Germline lookup yields CDR1 SQVTM and CDR2 ANQGSEA. Only in-frame clones appear in the TCRdb table, and some are missing; sequencing was by immunoSEQ multiplex PCR. The table includes about 660,000 clones, around 89% detected once. This sample also appeared in a second study, on human thymus T cells. From that paper: Healthy Finnish infants undergoing corrective surgery for congenital heart defects were the donors. Thymic tissue was derived from resections collected during corrective heart surgery. Thymic and blood repertoires seemed to show skewed V and J gene use. Related research has reported that thymic repertoires overlap highly among unrelated individuals.

Sequenced material: thymocytes. The TCR originated in a boy in the first two years of life with a congenital heart defect. The rearrangement uses TRBV29-1 and TRBJ2-3; TRBD2 agrees at 7 bases. For the CDR3, the DNA is TGCAGCGTTGAATCCAGCCGGGGGGACGCCACCGGGTATACGCAGTATTTT. The encoded protein is CSVESSRGDATGYTQYF.